This record covers a single T cell receptor beta chain. Its target is unknown. Data came from immunoSEQ multiplex PCR; TCRdb stores just in-frame clones and leaves some out. This sample yields fewer than 850,000 clones, of which 90% are seen a single time; 34% belongs to the top ten. CDR3 length equals 17 residues. Germline V gives CDR1 LGHNA, CDR2 YNFKEQ. Trimming at V came to 2 bases and at J to 4 bases, leaving 7 bases not matched to a gene. The data stem from a study of shared clonotypes between healthy human individuals. Study-wide points: As a rule, naive subsets had a larger estimated richness than memory subsets.

The healthy adult donors were HIV-negative and reported no recent acute infections or vaccinations. The sequence was obtained from a man between 18 and 35 years old in good health. Some clones in this sample may be carry-over from other donors' samples. The rearrangement joins TRBV4-2 to TRBJ2-1; 11 bases are shared with TRBD2. The specimen was memory CD8+ T cells from PBMCs. As to subset: CD45RO+ cells pooled with CCR7-negative TemRA cells. CDR3 DNA: TGTGCCAGCAGCCAAAGAGCGGGACTAGCGGATTACAATGAGCAGTTCTTC. Residues: CASSQRAGLADYNEQFF.